A single sample is the source of the 13 T cell receptor beta chains below, sequenced in a study of CXCR3-negative and CXCR3-positive naive CD8 T cells. Study conclusions and caveats: Naive cells positive for CXCR3 carried more hydrophobic TRB CDR3s than CXCR3-negative ones.

It was by 5' RACE with UMI labels that the TRB cDNA libraries were prepared. After re-calling the 5' RACE reads, TCRdb lists one entry per CDR3 protein, DNA absent. The sample table sets out about 150,000 distinct CDR3 sequences. No antigen is known for these receptors. What was sequenced was naive CXCR3+ CD8+ T cells from blood. Subset given: CD45RO-CCR7+CD27+CD95- naive CD8+ T cells expressing CXCR3 (TNR3+). The source is a human donor in good health. Some clones in this sample may be carry-over from other donors' samples.

V is TRBV29-1 and J is TRBJ2-7; the TCRdb call, TRBD1, lacks DNA for checking. CDR3 length equals 14 residues. CDR1 is SQVTM, CDR2 ANQGSEA, per germline. The CDR3 reads CSVEGQEDSYEQYF.

This chain uses TRBV27 with TRBJ2-3; as DNA is missing, the TRBD2 call by TCRdb cannot be tested. The CDR3 has 16 residues. Germline V gene lookup returns CDR1 MNHEY and CDR2 SMNVEV (reference sequence). The CDR3 sequence is CASRYQWGRGTDTQYF.

The rearrangement joins TRBV29-1 to TRBJ2-2. CDR3 size: 13 residues. Germline-derived CDR1 and CDR2 are SQVTM and ANQGSEA. The CDR3 sequence is CSVDMVNTGELFF.

The chain combines TRBV20-1 with TRBJ2-7. The length of the CDR3 is 13 residues. Looked up from germline, CDR1 is DFQATT and CDR2 is SNEGSKA (reference sequence). The CDR3 loop is CSARTSESYEQYF.

The genes are TRBV3-1 and TRBJ1-1; TCRdb picks TRBD1, but there is no DNA to check that call. The CDR3 runs 18 residues. Germline CDR1 reads LGHDT; CDR2 reads YNNKEL (reference sequence). CDR3 loop: CASSQASHRGSGDTEAFF.

This chain connects TRBV19 to TRBJ2-1; TCRdb returns TRBD2, unconfirmable since there is no DNA. Germline CDR1 reads LNHDA; CDR2 reads SQIVND (reference sequence). This CDR3 is built from 15 residues. CDR3 sequence reads: CASSMHAGAYNEQFF.

V gene TRBV2 combines with J gene TRBJ1-2; TCRdb's D call of TRBD1 is untestable without DNA. CDR1 and CDR2 (germline): SNHLY, FYNNEI. This CDR3 has 15 residues. The CDR3 here is CASSDYGTDNYGYTF.

The V call is TRBV27, the J call TRBJ1-1. Germline lookup yields CDR1 MNHEY and CDR2 SMNVEV (reference sequence). There are 12 residues in the CDR3. CDR3 in amino acids: CASSQTAGEAFF.

The chain is built from TRBV5-1 and TRBJ2-7; with no DNA, the TCRdb D assignment of TRBD2 cannot be verified. In germline, CDR1 is SGHRS, CDR2 YFSETQ. The CDR3 loop spans 16 amino acids. The CDR3 loop reads CASSLAGLAGFSEQYF.

The chain couples TRBV5-1 to TRBJ2-7; TCRdb's D call, TRBD1, is unchecked because there is no DNA. From germline, CDR1 is SGHRS and CDR2 YFSETQ. This CDR3 has 14 amino acids. CDR3 region: CASSLGRGSYEQYF.

The V and J genes are TRBV28 and TRBJ2-1. The CDR3 totals 14 residues. Germline-derived CDR1 and CDR2 are MDHEN and SYDVKM. This CDR3 is CASSFFGRANEQFF.

This chain joins TRBV11-3 and TRBJ2-1; TCRdb indicates TRBD1, and absent DNA this call remains unverified. Germline V gene lookup returns CDR1 SGHNT and CDR2 YENEEA. The CDR3 is 14 residues long. The CDR3 region is CASSLRGAYNEQFF.

CDR3 sequence: CASSHFPGQTNQPQHF. The gene calls are TRBV7-6 and TRBJ1-5; TCRdb designates TRBD1, a call that cannot be tested without DNA. Germline V lookup: CDR1 SGHVS, CDR2 FNYEAQ. This CDR3 is built from 16 residues.